In this sample, the clone carrying this T cell receptor (beta chain) turned up a few times. What it binds is not known. TCRdb reanalysed the 5' RACE reads using MiXCR and keeps one entry per CDR3 protein. The table includes hundreds of thousands of distinct CDR3 sequences, roughly 12% detected once. The CDR3 has 13 residues. V gave up 2 bases and J gave up 1 base, with 3 bases separating them. CDR1 is LGHNA and CDR2 is YSLEER in the germline V gene. The sample originates from a study of T cells after yellow fever vaccination. Overall study results and limits: Reappearing after the booster were most of the clones from primary vaccination (about 96% CD4, around 90% CD8).

Sequenced here: PBMCs, sampled on the day of the yellow fever booster vaccination. The chain links TRBV4-3 to TRBJ1-3; D remains unclear. The receptor's source is a man aged 30-40 years who received the YFV17D yellow fever vaccine. CDR3 protein: CASSQFSGNTIYF. In DNA form, the CDR3 reads TGCGCCAGCAGCCAATTTTCTGGAAACACCATATATTTT.